This T cell receptor beta chain was captured in a study of T cells after posttransplantation cyclophosphamide. Whole-study results and caveats: Later blood repertoires were often dominated by clones from the donor CD8+ memory compartment. TRB overlap between skin or GI tissue T cells and blood was limited. TRB clonality was highly associated with recipient CMV seropositivity and reactivation.

The data were produced by immunoSEQ multiplex PCR, yet TCRdb's version contains in-frame clones alone and is incomplete. Among 20,000 to 25,000 clones listed, 75% to 90% were seen once. Controls had myeloablative marrow grafts with methotrexate and calcineurin inhibitor, sampled at 1 year. Germline V gives CDR1 SGHDT, CDR2 YYEEEE. The CDR3 extends over 15 amino acids. Trimming cost V 0 bases and J 5 bases; bases outside gene matches: 6. Turning to this clone: The target antigen is unknown.

The specimen was PBMCs, collected roughly 390 days after allogeneic stem cell transplant with calcineurin inhibitor and methotrexate. The chain is built from TRBV5-6 and TRBJ2-5; 8 bases are a match to TRBD2. The clonotype originates from a female patient aged 30 to 45 who received an allogeneic stem cell transplant from an unrelated donor, was CMV-positive, and had acute and chronic GVHD. Some of these T cells may belong to the graft donor. The CDR3 protein is CASSLGAGAAETQYF. The CDR3 DNA reads as TGTGCCAGCAGCTTGGGAGCGGGAGCTGCGGAGACCCAGTACTTC.